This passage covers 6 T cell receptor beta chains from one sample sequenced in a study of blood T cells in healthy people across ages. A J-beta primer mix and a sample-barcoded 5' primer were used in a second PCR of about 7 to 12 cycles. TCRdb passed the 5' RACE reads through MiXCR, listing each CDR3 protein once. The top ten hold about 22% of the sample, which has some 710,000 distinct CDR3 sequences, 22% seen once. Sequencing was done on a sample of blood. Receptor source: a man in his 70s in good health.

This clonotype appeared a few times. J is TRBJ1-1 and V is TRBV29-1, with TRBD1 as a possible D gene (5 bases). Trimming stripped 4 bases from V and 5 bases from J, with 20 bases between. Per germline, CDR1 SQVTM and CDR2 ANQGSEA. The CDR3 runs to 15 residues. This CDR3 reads CSVAGRGGWTTEAFF. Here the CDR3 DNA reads TGCAGCGTTGCGGGGCGTGGGGGTTGGACGACTGAAGCTTTCTTT. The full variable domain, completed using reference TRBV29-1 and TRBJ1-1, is SAVISQKPSRDICQRGTSLTIQCQVDSQVTMMFWYRQQPGQSLTLIATANQGSEATYESGFVIDKFPISRPNLTFSTLTVSNMSPEDSSIYLCSVAGRGGWTTEAFFGQGTRLTVV.

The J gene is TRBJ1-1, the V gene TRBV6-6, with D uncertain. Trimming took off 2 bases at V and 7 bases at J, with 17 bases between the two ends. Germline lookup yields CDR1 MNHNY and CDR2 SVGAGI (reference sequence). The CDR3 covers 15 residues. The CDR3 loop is CASSYRSGVGSEAFF. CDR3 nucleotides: TGTGCCAGCAGTTACAGATCCGGGGTGGGAAGTGAAGCTTTCTTT.

The CDR3 DNA reads TGTGCCAGCAGCTTAGCGTTAACAGCCGCTGAAGCTTTCTTT. As protein: CASSLALTAAEAFF. This sequence joins TRBV7-9 and TRBJ1-1; D gene ambiguous. The germline V gene has CDR1 SEHNR and CDR2 FQNEAQ (reference sequence). The CDR3 is made up of 14 amino acids. V was pared by 0 bases and J by 6 bases, with 11 bases between.

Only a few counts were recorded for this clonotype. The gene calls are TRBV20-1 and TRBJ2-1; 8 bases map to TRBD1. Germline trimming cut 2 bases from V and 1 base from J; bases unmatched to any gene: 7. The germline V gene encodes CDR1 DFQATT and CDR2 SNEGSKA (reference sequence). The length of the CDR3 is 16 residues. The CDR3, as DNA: TGCAGTGCTAGAAGGCCAGGGGGCCGTTCCTACAATGAGCAGTTCTTC. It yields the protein CSARRPGGRSYNEQFF.

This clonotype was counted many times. The CDR3 loop reads CASSPQGLAYNSPLHF. The CDR3 DNA follows: TGTGCCAGCAGTCCACAGGGTTTGGCCTATAATTCACCCCTCCACTTT. The chain recombines TRBV28 with TRBJ1-6; maybe TRBD1 (6 bases). With 5 bases removed from V and 2 bases from J, the gap between germline ends came to 13 bases. This CDR3 is built from 16 residues. The germline V gene has CDR1 MDHEN and CDR2 SYDVKM.

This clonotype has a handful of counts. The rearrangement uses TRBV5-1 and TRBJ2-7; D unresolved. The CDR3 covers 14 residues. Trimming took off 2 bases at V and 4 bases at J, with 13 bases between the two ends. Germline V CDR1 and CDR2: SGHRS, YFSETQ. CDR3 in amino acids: CASSFLGAPYEQYF. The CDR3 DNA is TGCGCCAGCAGCTTTTTGGGCGCCCCTTACGAGCAGTACTTC.